This TCR beta chain was identified in a study of CD8+ T cells in alopecia areata. Study-level information: Treated patients were given 5 to 10 mg oral tofacitinib twice daily. General study points: For baseline CD8+ expansion, any link to response stays uncertain with one nonresponder.

Note on this clone: The antigen is undetermined.

The sample's treatment: oral pan-JAK inhibitor, 5-10 mg twice daily. In alopecia areata patients, both lesional scalp punch biopsies and peripheral blood were collected. CDR1 is KGHSH, CDR2 LQKENI, per germline. The germline V and J ends were trimmed by 3 bases and 3 bases, with 6 bases remaining between them. The CDR3 is made up of 13 amino acids. Investigators isolated RNA and reverse transcribed it into cDNA to act as the sequencing template. Here immunoSEQ multiplex PCR was the method, and the copy in TCRdb shows in-frame clones only, minus some. The sample yields around 160,000 clones, approximately 57% seen once.

This sequence joins TRBV18 and TRBJ1-5; D gene unclear. The receptor was isolated from a human donor with alopecia areata. Here the sequenced sample was CD4+ T cells sorted from blood, taken at week 24, from a patient treated with tofacitinib. CDR3 sequence: CASSPGPNQPQHF. CDR3 DNA sequence: TGTGCCAGCTCACCCGGACCCAATCAGCCCCAGCATTTT. The entire variable domain, with the rest obtained from reference TRBV18 and TRBJ1-5, is as follows: NAGVMQNPRHLVRRRGQEARLRCSPMKGHSHVYWYRQLPEEGLKFMVYLQKENIIDESGMPKERFSAEFPKEGPSILRIQQVVRGDSAAYFCASSPGPNQPQHFGDGTRLSIL.